What follows are 24 T cell receptor beta chains derived from one specimen sequenced in a study of blood T cell repertoires in COVID-19. The assay was immunoSEQ multiplex PCR, and TCRdb's table has in-frame clones only and misses some. The sample records about 260,000 clones, about 90% being singletons. Sequencing input: peripheral blood. The receptors here all came from a woman between 50 and 59 years old with acute or convalescent COVID-19.

The J gene is TRBJ2-1, the V gene TRBV27; tentatively, D is TRBD2 (6 bases). The CDR3 totals 15 residues. V lost 4 bases to trimming and J lost 7 bases, with 17 bases between them. Germline V lookup: CDR1 MNHEY, CDR2 SMNVEV (reference sequence). The CDR3 region has the DNA TGTGCCAGCAGTTGGGACTCCTCCGTTACAAATGAGCAGTTCTTC. It translates to CASSWDSSVTNEQFF.

This chain joins TRBV18 and TRBJ2-7; TRBD1 agrees at 7 bases. The V segment lost 0 bases and the J segment 5 bases; nucleotides outside the gene matches: 4. The CDR3 contains 14 residues. CDR1 KGHSH and CDR2 LQKENI come from the germline V gene. CDR3 in DNA: TGTGCCAGCTCACCACCTACAGGGGCAGACGAGCAGTACTTC. It translates to CASSPPTGADEQYF.

The chain links TRBV4-1 to TRBJ1-1; D remains unclear. V was pared by 0 bases and J by 6 bases, with 8 bases between. CDR3 size: 13 residues. CDR1 is MGHRA, CDR2 YSYEKL, per germline. The CDR3 here is CASSQDFSAEAFF. CDR3 DNA sequence: TGCGCCAGCAGCCAAGATTTTTCGGCTGAAGCTTTCTTT.

The chain is built from TRBV11-2 and TRBJ2-7; D gene ambiguous. V lost 1 base and J 3 bases, leaving 4 bases between the germline ends. The CDR3 loop spans 12 amino acids. The germline gives CDR1 SGHAT, CDR2 FQNNGV. CDR3: CASSLVHYEQYF. The CDR3 DNA reads as TGTGCCAGCAGCTTAGTACACTACGAGCAGTACTTC.

The chain is built from TRBV20-1 and TRBJ2-1; 7 bases are a match to TRBD2. Trimming removed 6 bases from V and 12 bases from J; junction bases left unmatched: 5. Germline loops: CDR1 DFQATT, CDR2 SNEGSKA (reference sequence). There are 10 residues in the CDR3. DNA for the CDR3: TGCAGTGCAGGTGGGAGGGGGCAGTTCTTC. Translation: CSAGGRGQFF.

CDR3 nucleotides: TGTGCCAGCAGACGAATCCGTGGACAGATAAATACTGAAGCTTTCTTT. Translating gives CASRRIRGQINTEAFF. The chain joins TRBV7-9 to TRBJ1-1, with D perhaps TRBD1 (6 bases). This CDR3 spans 16 amino acids. Germline CDR1 SEHNR, CDR2 FQNEAQ (reference sequence). V lost 6 bases and J 5 bases, leaving 22 bases between the germline ends. The variable domain in full, completed from reference TRBV7-9 and TRBJ1-1, reads DTGVSQNPRHKITKRGQNVTFRCDPISEHNRLYWYRQTLGQGPEFLTYFQNEAQLEKSRLLSDRFSAERPKGSFSTLEIQRTEQGDSAMYLCASRRIRGQINTEAFFGQGTRLTVV.

V usage is TRBV7-3 and J usage is TRBJ1-3, with D possibly being TRBD1 (6 bases). This CDR3 region has 15 residues. The V gene's germline CDR1 is SGHTA and CDR2 FQGTGA. The V end lost 4 bases, the J end lost 0 bases, and 10 bases lay between the germline ends. CDR3: CASSYRVPSGNTIYF. CDR3 coding DNA: TGTGCCAGCAGCTACAGGGTCCCCTCTGGAAACACCATATATTTT.

V is TRBV2 and J is TRBJ2-1; D possibly corresponds to TRBD2 (6 bases). This CDR3 has 15 residues. Trimming removed 5 bases from V and 2 bases from J, with 13 bases in between. Germline V gene sequence: CDR1 SNHLY, CDR2 FYNNEI. The CDR3, as DNA: TGTGCCAGCAGTAAGGAGGTAGCGGCCTACAATGAGCAGTTCTTC. Protein sequence: CASSKEVAAYNEQFF.

The J gene is TRBJ1-1, the V gene TRBV29-1; 7 bases line up with TRBD1. V gave up 3 bases and J gave up 4 bases; unmatched junction bases: 5. This CDR3 is 13 amino acids long. Germline CDR1 reads SQVTM; CDR2 reads ANQGSEA. The CDR3 bases are TGCAGCGTTGATAGGGGGCTAGGCACTGAAGCTTTCTTT. Translation: CSVDRGLGTEAFF. The full variable domain, in which reference TRBV29-1 and TRBJ1-1 provide the parts outside the CDR3, is SAVISQKPSRDICQRGTSLTIQCQVDSQVTMMFWYRQQPGQSLTLIATANQGSEATYESGFVIDKFPISRPNLTFSTLTVSNMSPEDSSIYLCSVDRGLGTEAFFGQGTRLTVV.

This clone has a single count. The chain couples TRBV6-2 or TRBV6-3 to TRBJ2-5; D perhaps matches TRBD2 (5 bases). V was trimmed by 6 bases and J by 4 bases, leaving 15 bases between them. The CDR3 length is 14 residues. The V gene's germline CDR1 is MNHEY and CDR2 SVGEGT. CDR3 DNA sequence: TGTGCCAGCAGCACCACAGCGGTCGGAGAGACCCAGTACTTC. As protein: CASSTTAVGETQYF.

The CDR3 sequence: CASSSRGGTGEKLFF. In DNA form, the CDR3 reads TGTGCCAGCAGCAGCCGGGGGGGGACGGGTGAAAAACTGTTTTTT. The rearrangement uses TRBV28 and TRBJ1-4, with D possibly matching TRBD1 (5 bases). V was cut by 6 bases and J by 7 bases, with 18 bases left in between. The CDR3 consists of 15 residues. The germline V gene encodes CDR1 MDHEN and CDR2 SYDVKM.

The chain combines TRBV5-1 with TRBJ1-4, with 9 bases fitting TRBD1. The ends lost 4 bases at V and 4 bases at J; junction bases unmatched: 5. In germline, CDR1 is SGHRS, CDR2 YFSETQ. The CDR3 is 15 amino acids. The CDR3 loop reads CASSQQGAVNEKLFF. The CDR3 coding sequence is TGCGCCAGCAGCCAACAGGGGGCGGTTAATGAAAAACTGTTTTTT.

The chain is built from TRBV29-1 and TRBJ1-3, with D hard to call. In germline, CDR1 is SQVTM, CDR2 ANQGSEA. The CDR3 is made up of 14 amino acids. The V gene lost 7 bases and the J gene lost 3 bases, with 16 bases spanning the gap. The CDR3 region is CSGDPGLGGNTIYF. The CDR3 bases are TGCAGCGGCGACCCAGGTCTGGGTGGAAACACCATATATTTT.

V usage is TRBV5-4 and J usage is TRBJ1-1; no reliable D call. CDR3 size: 15 residues. Germline values: CDR1 SGHNT, CDR2 YYREEE (reference sequence). V was pared by 4 bases and J by 0 bases, with 13 bases between. CDR3 in DNA: TGTGCCAGCAGCCACGGCCCGGGAATGAACACTGAAGCTTTCTTT. It yields the protein CASSHGPGMNTEAFF.

This clone was counted once. The chain combines TRBV27 with TRBJ1-6; 7 bases fit TRBD1. The germline CDR1 and CDR2 sequences are MNHEY and SMNVEV (reference sequence). The CDR3 runs to 15 residues. The junction had 9 bases not matched to a gene; V was cut back by 7 bases and J by 6 bases. CDR3 sequence: CASTPDRVGNSPLHF. The CDR3 DNA follows: TGTGCCAGCACCCCAGACAGGGTCGGTAATTCACCCCTCCACTTT.

The gene calls are TRBV28 and TRBJ2-5; tentatively, D is TRBD1 (6 bases). Germline CDR1 reads MDHEN; CDR2 reads SYDVKM. Trimming took 5 bases from V and 9 from J, leaving 13 bases between them. The CDR3 length is 12 residues. CDR3 in amino acids: CASSLPEGAQYF. The CDR3 DNA reads TGTGCCAGCAGTCTGCCTGAGGGGGCCCAGTACTTC.

The DNA for the CDR3 is TGTGCCAGCAGCTTAGGGGCAGGGCAGGAGACCCAGTACTTC. As protein: CASSLGAGQETQYF. This chain links TRBV7-9 with TRBJ2-5, with D possibly matching TRBD1 (5 bases). The CDR3 covers 14 residues. Germline V CDR1 and CDR2: SEHNR, FQNEAQ (reference sequence). Trimming stripped 1 base from V and 5 bases from J, with 11 bases between.

The chain recombines TRBV19 with TRBJ2-3; D call uncertain. V was trimmed by 6 bases and J by 4 bases, leaving 14 bases between them. Germline-derived CDR1 and CDR2 are LNHDA and SQIVND (reference sequence). The CDR3 spans 14 residues. DNA of the CDR3: TGTGCCAGTAGGAGTTTGATCGTCGCAGATACGCAGTATTTT. Residues: CASRSLIVADTQYF.

J is TRBJ2-7 and V is TRBV7-3; 8 bases map to TRBD2. The CDR3 length is 14 residues. Germline lookup yields CDR1 SGHTA and CDR2 FQGTGA. Trimming at V came to 5 bases and at J to 8 bases, leaving 11 bases not matched to a gene. This chain's CDR3 is CASSPGTSSTKQYF. The DNA of the CDR3 is TGTGCCAGCAGCCCCGGGACTAGTTCTACGAAGCAGTACTTC.

This clone was picked up one time. The chain has TRBV19 and TRBJ2-5, with D possibly being TRBD1 (6 bases). This CDR3 has 12 amino acids. Trimming pared 4 bases from V and 5 bases from J, leaving 8 bases between. Germline values: CDR1 LNHDA, CDR2 SQIVND (reference sequence). The CDR3: CASSTRGETQYF. CDR3 in DNA: TGTGCCAGTAGTACTAGGGGGGAGACCCAGTACTTC.

In its sample, this clone was seen a few times. The chain recombines TRBV7-9 with TRBJ1-5; 7 bases agree with TRBD1. After removal of 1 base from V and 5 bases from J, the junction contained 2 bases not matched to a gene. This CDR3 is 14 amino acids long. Germline CDR1 and CDR2: SEHNR and FQNEAQ (reference sequence). The CDR3 DNA follows: TGTGCCAGCAGCTTAGACCAGGGGGATCAGCCCCAGCATTTT. Amino acids: CASSLDQGDQPQHF.

This rearrangement joins TRBV19 to TRBJ1-3; possible D gene TRBD1, 5 bases. Germline CDR1 reads LNHDA; CDR2 reads SQIVND (reference sequence). Between the trimmed V and J ends, which lost 7 bases and 0 bases, there was a span of 13 bases. The CDR3 is 15 amino acids. The DNA for the CDR3 is TGTGCCAGTACCCTGGGGCGTTACTCTGGAAACACCATATATTTT. Amino acids: CASTLGRYSGNTIYF.

The rearrangement links TRBV19 to TRBJ1-4; a possible D gene is TRBD1 (5 bases). The V and J ends lost 7 bases and 2 bases respectively, with 14 bases between them. Germline V lookup: CDR1 LNHDA, CDR2 SQIVND (reference sequence). The CDR3 runs 15 residues. This CDR3 reads CASIQGAFTNEKLFF. DNA for the CDR3: TGTGCCAGTATCCAGGGCGCGTTCACTAATGAAAAACTGTTTTTT.

The chain couples TRBV6-1 to TRBJ1-1; possible D gene TRBD1, 6 bases. The CDR3 runs to 14 residues. Germline V gene sequence: CDR1 MNHNS, CDR2 SASEGT. V dropped 2 bases and J dropped 5 bases, with 12 bases sitting between them. The CDR3 nucleotides read TGTGCCAGCAGTGAAACAGGGTTAGGGACTGAAGCTTTCTTT. Translation gives CASSETGLGTEAFF.